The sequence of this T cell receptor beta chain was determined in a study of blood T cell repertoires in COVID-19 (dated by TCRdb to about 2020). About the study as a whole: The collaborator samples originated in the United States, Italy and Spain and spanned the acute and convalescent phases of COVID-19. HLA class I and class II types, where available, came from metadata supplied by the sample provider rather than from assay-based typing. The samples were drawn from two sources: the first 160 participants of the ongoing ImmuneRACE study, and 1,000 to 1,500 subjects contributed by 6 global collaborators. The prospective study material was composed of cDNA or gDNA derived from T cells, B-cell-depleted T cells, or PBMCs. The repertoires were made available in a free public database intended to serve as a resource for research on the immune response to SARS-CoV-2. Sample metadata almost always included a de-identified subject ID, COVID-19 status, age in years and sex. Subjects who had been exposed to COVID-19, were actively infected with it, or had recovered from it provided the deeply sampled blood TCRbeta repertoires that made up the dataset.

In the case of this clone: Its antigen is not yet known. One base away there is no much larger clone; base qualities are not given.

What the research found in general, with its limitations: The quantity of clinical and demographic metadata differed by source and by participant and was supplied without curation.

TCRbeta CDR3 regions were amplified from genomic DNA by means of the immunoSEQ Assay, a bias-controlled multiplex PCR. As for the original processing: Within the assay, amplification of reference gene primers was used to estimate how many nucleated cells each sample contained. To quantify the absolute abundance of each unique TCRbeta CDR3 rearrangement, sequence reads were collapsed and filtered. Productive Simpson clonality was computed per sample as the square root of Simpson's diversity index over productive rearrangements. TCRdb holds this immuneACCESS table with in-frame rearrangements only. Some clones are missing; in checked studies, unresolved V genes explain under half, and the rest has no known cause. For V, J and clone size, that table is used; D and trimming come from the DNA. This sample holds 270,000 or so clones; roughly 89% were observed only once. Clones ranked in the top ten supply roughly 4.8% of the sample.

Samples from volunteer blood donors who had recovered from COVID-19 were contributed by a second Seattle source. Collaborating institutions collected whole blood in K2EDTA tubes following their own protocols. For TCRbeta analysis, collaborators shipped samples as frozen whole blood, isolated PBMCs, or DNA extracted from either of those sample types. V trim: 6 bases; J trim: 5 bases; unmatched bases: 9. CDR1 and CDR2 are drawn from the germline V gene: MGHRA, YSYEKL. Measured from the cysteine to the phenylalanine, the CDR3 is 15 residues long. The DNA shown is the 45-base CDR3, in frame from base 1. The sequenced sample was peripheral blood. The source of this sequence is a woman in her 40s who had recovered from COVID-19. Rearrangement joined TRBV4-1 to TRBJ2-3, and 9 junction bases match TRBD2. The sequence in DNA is TGCGCCAGCAGTCACCGTGCGGGAGGGATAGATACGCAGTATTTT. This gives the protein CASSHRAGGIDTQYF.